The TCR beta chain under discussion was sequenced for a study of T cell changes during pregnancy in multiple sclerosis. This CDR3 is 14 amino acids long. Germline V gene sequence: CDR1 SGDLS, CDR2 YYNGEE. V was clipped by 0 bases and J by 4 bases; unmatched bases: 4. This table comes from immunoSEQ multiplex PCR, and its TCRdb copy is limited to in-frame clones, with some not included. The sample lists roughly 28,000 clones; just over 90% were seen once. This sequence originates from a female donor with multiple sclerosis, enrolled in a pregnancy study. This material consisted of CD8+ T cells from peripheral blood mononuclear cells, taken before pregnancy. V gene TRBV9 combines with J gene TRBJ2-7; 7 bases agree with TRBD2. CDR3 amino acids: CASSVGGGDYEQYF. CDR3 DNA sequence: TGTGCCAGCAGCGTAGGTGGGGGGGATTACGAGCAGTACTTC. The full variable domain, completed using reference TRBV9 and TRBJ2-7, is DSGVTQTPKHLITATGQRVTLRCSPRSGDLSVYWYQQSLDQGLQFLIQYYNGEERAKGNILERFSAQQFPDLHSELNLSSLELGDSALYFCASSVGGGDYEQYFGPGTRLTVT.